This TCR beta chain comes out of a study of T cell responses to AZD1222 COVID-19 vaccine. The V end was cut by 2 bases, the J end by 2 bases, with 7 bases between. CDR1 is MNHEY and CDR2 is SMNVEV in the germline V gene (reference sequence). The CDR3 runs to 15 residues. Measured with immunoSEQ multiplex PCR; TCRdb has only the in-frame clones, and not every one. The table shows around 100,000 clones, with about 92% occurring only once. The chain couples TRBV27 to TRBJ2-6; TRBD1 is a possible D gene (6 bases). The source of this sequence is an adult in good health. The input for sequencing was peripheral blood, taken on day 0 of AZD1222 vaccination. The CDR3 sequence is CASSLNRAGANVLTF. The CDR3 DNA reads TGTGCCAGCAGTTTAAACAGGGCTGGGGCCAACGTCCTGACTTTC.